Listed here is a single T cell receptor beta chain. The entry originates in a study of cytomegalovirus exposure and HLA in healthy donors. Study at large: Caucasian-associated ancestry cluster membership applied to about 80% of some 400 genotyped donors.

The PCR contained 60 Vbeta and 13 Jbeta primers. Profiled with immunoSEQ multiplex PCR; TCRdb holds only in-frame clones, not every one. The repertoire has under 200,000 clones, 82% of them found once; the top ten carry 0.9% to 1%. The length of the CDR3 is 15 residues. V lost 0 bases, J lost 5 bases, and 14 bases lay in between. CDR1 and CDR2 from the germline V gene are SGHRS and YFSETQ. The sequenced sample was PBMCs. The sequence was obtained from a girl aged 2 to 9 in good health and CMV-seropositive. The chain links TRBV5-1 to TRBJ2-5; TRBD2 might be the D (7 bases). The CDR3 loop is CASSLAGGGAETQYF. DNA for the CDR3: TGCGCCAGCAGCTTGGCCGGAGGGGGGGCGGAGACCCAGTACTTC.